This T cell receptor (beta chain) was documented in a study of CD8 T cells in ankylosing spondylitis. Study-wide points: Clones tied to disease were said to be significantly enriched in matched ankylosing spondylitis synovial fluid. In synovial fluid and blood from reactive arthritis, some motif variants were previously reported.

As the method for making TCR beta libraries, quantitative 5'-RACE with molecular barcodes was used. TCRdb independently ran MiXCR on the 5' RACE reads; one entry per CDR3 protein. The sample consists of roughly 240,000 distinct CDR3 sequences, roughly 32% of them appearing once. About this clonotype: No antigen is known for it.

Germline loops: CDR1 DFQATT, CDR2 SNEGSKA (reference sequence). Between the trimmed V and J ends, which lost 6 bases and 9 bases, there was a span of 21 bases. The CDR3 has 14 amino acids. The receptor's source is a male donor with ankylosing spondylitis or in good health (not recorded which). The sequencing sample was made of blood, either unsorted or a sorted T cell fraction (not recorded which). V is TRBV20-1 and J is TRBJ2-1, with D perhaps matching TRBD1 or TRBD2 (6 bases each). The CDR3 sequence is CSALGGSGEAEQFF. The DNA for the CDR3 is TGCAGTGCATTAGGGGGGTCAGGGGAGGCTGAGCAGTTCTTC.